A selection of T cell receptor beta chains follows, all from one sample in a study of CD8+CD57+ T cells in acquired aplastic anemia. TCRdb recomputed calls from the reads with MiXCR, one row per CDR3 protein. Here the sample spans over 150,000 distinct CDR3 sequences, approximately 48% being singletons. What was sequenced was sorted CD4+, CD8+, or CD8+CD57+ T cells (not recorded which) from PBMCs. The receptors here all came from a human donor with aplastic anemia. Both conserved end residues are part of each CDR3. A D gene is named only where the DNA matches it firmly. Some rows mark clone size as missing; the rest say once, few, many or name a class of expanded clone.

TRBV20-1	few	TRBJ2-5	.	TGCAGTGCTAGGTTAGGGGAGGAGACCCAGTACTTC	CSARLGEETQYF
TRBV6-1	many	TRBJ1-2	.	TGTGCCAGCAGTGTCGGGACATTTCTTAACTATGGCTACACCTTC	CASSVGTFLNYGYTF
TRBV5-6	many	TRBJ1-3	.	TGTGCCAGCAGCTCTCTCCATGGTCAGGTCTCTGGAAACACCATATATTTT	CASSSLHGQVSGNTIYF
TRBV7-3	.	TRBJ1-5	.	TGTGCCAGCAGCTCCCCGGGGGGCGCTTTTAGCAATCAGCCCCAGCATTTT	CASSSPGGAFSNQPQHF
TRBV7-9	.	TRBJ1-2	.	TGTGCCAGCAGCTTAGCACAGAACTATGGCTACACCTTC	CASSLAQNYGYTF
TRBV7-2	once	TRBJ1-2	.	TGTGCCAGCAGCTTCCCCGGGGGTGGCTACACCTTC	CASSFPGGGYTF
TRBV2	few	TRBJ1-2	.	TGTGCCAGCAGCGCTGAGGCTGGCTACACCTTC	CASSAEAGYTF
TRBV24-1	.	TRBJ2-5	TRBD1	TGTGCCACCAGTGATAAGCCGGGACAGGGCTCAGAGACCCAGTACTTC	CATSDKPGQGSETQYF
TRBV10-1	.	TRBJ2-7	.	TGCGCCAGCAGTGGAGGGCATAGCGGTTCCTACGAGCAGTACTTC	CASSGGHSGSYEQYF
TRBV10-3	many	TRBJ2-1	.	TGTGCCATCAGTGAGTCGGGGCTGAGGGGGACCCCTAGCTCCTACAATGAGCAGTTCTTC	CAISESGLRGTPSSYNEQFF
TRBV2	many	TRBJ1-3	.	TGTGCCAGCAGTGAAGATAGTGGGGGATCTGGAAACACCATATATTTT	CASSEDSGGSGNTIYF
TRBV24-1	.	TRBJ2-3	.	TGTGCCACCAGTGATTTGCTGGAGTCAGATACGCAGTATTTT	CATSDLLESDTQYF
TRBV12-3/TRBV12-4	.	TRBJ2-3	.	TGTGCCAGCTCTGAAGTCACTAGCCTTAGCACAGATACGCAGTATTTT	CASSEVTSLSTDTQYF
TRBV20-1	.	TRBJ2-1	.	TGCAGTGCTAGTATCTCCCTCGGGCAGTTCTTC	CSASISLGQFF
TRBV30	.	TRBJ2-3	.	TGTGCCTGGGGTGGTGGCGGGCCGCGAGCAGATACGCAGTATTTT	CAWGGGGPRADTQYF
TRBV2	few	TRBJ2-1	.	TGTGCCAGCAGCCCAAACCAGGGGCGCCCCTACAATGAGCAGTTCTTC	CASSPNQGRPYNEQFF
TRBV20-1	.	TRBJ1-1	.	TGCAGTGCTAGAGGGCCGGGGAGCACTGAAGCTTTCTTT	CSARGPGSTEAFF
TRBV12-3/TRBV12-4	few	TRBJ2-5	TRBD1	TGTGCCAGCAGCCGGGACAGGGGAGAGACCCAGTACTTC	CASSRDRGETQYF
TRBV9	many	TRBJ1-4	TRBD1	TGTGCCAGCAGCGAGGGACAGGGGTCGCGGGAAAAACTGTTTTTT	CASSEGQGSREKLFF
TRBV12-3/TRBV12-4	many	TRBJ1-4	.	TGTGCCAGCAGTTTGGGATCGGGGGATGAAAAACTGTTTTTT	CASSLGSGDEKLFF
TRBV15	.	TRBJ2-1	.	TGTGCCACCAGCAGGCCCGACAATGAGCAGTTCTTC	CATSRPDNEQFF
TRBV20-1	.	TRBJ2-7	TRBD1	TGCAGTGCTAGTAGACAGGGTGTCACCTACGAGCAGTACTTC	CSASRQGVTYEQYF